One sample yielded the 20 T cell receptor beta chains listed below, sequenced in a study of OX40 agonist ivuxolimab in advanced cancers. Libraries were prepared by immunoSEQ multiplex PCR; TCRdb keeps only in-frame clonotypes and omits some of them. The data contain around 68,000 clones, approximately 86% of them seen just once; the ten biggest clones take up less than 3.5%. This specimen was CD4+ or CD8+ T cells sorted from blood, taken in a trial of the OX40 agonist ivuxolimab. Source of these receptors: an adult with an advanced solid tumor such as melanoma, head and neck, liver or kidney cancer.

This chain connects TRBV5-1 to TRBJ2-5; D ambiguous. Germline values: CDR1 SGHRS, CDR2 YFSETQ. This CDR3 is 12 amino acids long. Trimming stripped 2 bases from V and 4 bases from J, with 6 bases between. CDR3 sequence (DNA): TGCGCCAGCAGCTTCTCGGCAGAGACCCAGTACTTC. It specifies CASSFSAETQYF.

The V gene is TRBV6-4, the J gene TRBJ2-3; D might be TRBD1 (5 bases). Trimming removed 2 bases from V and 8 bases from J, with 11 bases in between. The CDR3 runs 13 residues. CDR1 and CDR2 from the germline V gene are MRHNA and SNTAGT. DNA for the CDR3: TGTGCCAGCAGTGACAGGGCTGGGGCTACGCAGTATTTT. Protein: CASSDRAGATQYF.

This chain links TRBV6-1 with TRBJ2-5, with 8 nucleotides matching TRBD1. Germline V gives CDR1 MNHNS, CDR2 SASEGT. V gave up 6 bases and J gave up 3 bases; unmatched junction bases: 9. This CDR3 has 15 residues. The CDR3, as DNA: TGTGCCAGCAGCAGATTGACAGGGGTAAAAGAGACCCAGTACTTC. Its protein is CASSRLTGVKETQYF.

This clone was observed a single time. J is TRBJ2-7 and V is TRBV5-4; the match to TRBD1 covers 7 bases. The CDR3 contains 15 residues. Losses at the gene ends were 0 bases for V and 4 bases for J; bases not matched to a gene: 7. The germline CDR1 and CDR2 sequences are SGHNT and YYREEE (reference sequence). For the CDR3, the DNA is TGTGCCAGCAGCTTGGTAGGGGGCAATATGTACGAGCAGTACTTC. Translated: CASSLVGGNMYEQYF.

The chain employs TRBV21-1 and TRBJ1-1. TRBV21-1 is a known pseudogene. The CDR3 has 18 residues. As DNA, the CDR3 is TGTGCCACAAAGCCCCAGGACCGCCGACTTCGCATGAACACTGAAGCTTTCTTT. Translation gives CATKPQDRRLRMNTEAFF.

The chain employs TRBV19 and TRBJ2-7; 9 bases align to TRBD2. The CDR3 consists of 15 residues. With 6 bases clipped from V and 5 bases from J, the junction kept 11 bases outside the gene matches. The germline V gene has CDR1 LNHDA and CDR2 SQIVND (reference sequence). The CDR3 reads CASSPTGTSLHEQYF. Here the CDR3 DNA reads TGTGCCAGTAGCCCCACCGGGACTAGCCTGCACGAGCAGTACTTC. The full variable domain, with the rest looked up from reference TRBV19 and TRBJ2-7, is DGGITQSPKYLFRKEGQNVTLSCEQNLNHDAMYWYRQDPGQGLRLIYYSQIVNDFQKGDIAEGYSVSREKKESFPLTVTSAQKNPTAFYLCASSPTGTSLHEQYFGPGTRLTVT.

The CDR3 region is CASGLSAGSRTIYEQYF. CDR3 DNA: TGTGCTAGTGGTTTGTCAGCCGGCAGTAGGACTATCTACGAGCAGTACTTC. The chain has TRBV12-5 and TRBJ2-7; possible D gene TRBD2, 6 bases. Germline-derived CDR1 and CDR2 are LGHNT and FRNRAP. The CDR3 is 17 amino acids. Trimming pared 2 bases from V and 3 bases from J, leaving 20 bases between.

This clone is a singleton in its sample. The CDR3 nucleotides read TGTGCCTGGAGTCATTCAGGGGCTTATAGCAATCAGCCCCAGCATTTT. Protein sequence: CAWSHSGAYSNQPQHF. The gene calls are TRBV30 and TRBJ1-5; tentatively, D is TRBD1 (6 bases). The CDR3 is 16 amino acids. The V end lost 2 bases, the J end lost 0 bases, and 14 bases lay between the germline ends. Looked up from germline, CDR1 is GTSNPN and CDR2 is SVGIG (reference sequence).

In this sample, this clone turned up a few times. This chain joins TRBV27 and TRBJ2-3; 8 bases align to TRBD2. The CDR3 consists of 14 residues. Germline trimming cut 5 bases from V and 3 bases from J; bases unmatched to any gene: 4. The germline CDR1 and CDR2 sequences are MNHEY and SMNVEV (reference sequence). The CDR3 DNA reads as TGTGCCAGCAGTCACCGGGGGGGTACAGATACGCAGTATTTT. This encodes CASSHRGGTDTQYF.

The V gene is TRBV30, the J gene TRBJ1-4, with 9 bases fitting TRBD1. This CDR3 has 15 residues. Germline CDR1 is GTSNPN and CDR2 is SVGIG (reference sequence). With 3 bases clipped from V and 0 bases from J, the junction kept 2 bases outside the gene matches. CDR3 DNA: TGTGCCTGGAGCAACAGGGGGCCAACTAATGAAAAACTGTTTTTT. It codes for CAWSNRGPTNEKLFF.

This chain links TRBV5-1 with TRBJ1-2; 9 bases map to TRBD1. The germline CDR1 and CDR2 sequences are SGHRS and YFSETQ. V shed 4 bases, J shed 5 bases, and the junction held 3 bases outside the gene matches. This CDR3 spans 13 amino acids. Here the CDR3 DNA reads TGCGCCAGCAGCGCACAGGGGGCGTATGGCTACACCTTC. Protein: CASSAQGAYGYTF.

This clone was observed a few times. The V and J genes are TRBV19 and TRBJ2-1; 11 positions match TRBD2. The CDR3 extends over 16 amino acids. V shed 6 bases, J shed 7 bases, and the junction held 11 bases outside the gene matches. Per germline, CDR1 LNHDA and CDR2 SQIVND (reference sequence). CDR3 coding DNA: TGTGCCAGTAGGACTAGCGGGGTACTGGTTAGGAATGAGCAGTTCTTC. This encodes CASRTSGVLVRNEQFF.

The chain combines TRBV7-2 with TRBJ1-2; D not resolved. The V and J ends lost 1 base and 8 bases respectively, with 5 bases between them. The CDR3 runs 11 residues. Germline CDR1 and CDR2: SGHTA and FQGNSA. CDR3 sequence: CASSLVGGYTF. The DNA of the CDR3 is TGTGCCAGCAGCTTAGTAGGGGGCTACACCTTC.

The CDR3 sequence is CASSVDRSSFETQYF. The CDR3 DNA follows: TGTGCCAGCAGCGTCGACAGGTCGTCCTTTGAGACCCAGTACTTC. The chain joins TRBV7-2 to TRBJ2-5, with D perhaps TRBD1 (6 bases). From germline, CDR1 is SGHTA and CDR2 FQGNSA. The CDR3 sequence is 15 residues long. The V gene lost 5 bases and the J gene lost 5 bases, with 18 bases spanning the gap.

The chain is built from TRBV5-6 and TRBJ2-7; perhaps TRBD1 as D (5 bases). This CDR3 spans 13 amino acids. Germline CDR1 is SGHDT and CDR2 is YYEEEE. The germline V and J ends were trimmed by 0 bases and 4 bases, with 8 bases remaining between them. For the CDR3, the DNA is TGTGCCAGCAGCTTGGTCAGGGCTTACGAGCAGTACTTC. This sequence encodes CASSLVRAYEQYF.

The chain joins TRBV5-1 to TRBJ1-2, with 10 bases fitting TRBD1. The CDR3 runs 14 residues. Trimming removed 2 bases from V and 9 bases from J; junction bases left unmatched: 7. CDR1 and CDR2 from the germline V gene are SGHRS and YFSETQ. The DNA for the CDR3 is TGCGCCAGCAGCTTACGAGGGACAGGGGACAGCTACACCTTC. It translates to CASSLRGTGDSYTF.

The table lists this clone with a count of one. One end of the junction does not line up with germline, which may come from a read error. V gene TRBV7-3 combines with J gene TRBJ1-5; D remains unclear. The CDR3 loop spans 17 amino acids. Germline values: CDR1 SGHTA, CDR2 FQGTGA. CDR3 sequence reads: CASSQERQSNSNQPQHF. The CDR3 DNA follows: TGCGCCAGCAGCCAAGAGAGGCAGAGCAATAGCAATCAGCCCCAGCATTTT. Full variable domain (remainder filled in from reference TRBV7-3 and TRBJ1-5): GAGVSQTPSNKVTEKGKYVELRCDPISGHTALYWYRQSLGQGPEFLIYFQGTGAADDSGLPNDRFFAVRPEGSVSTLKIQRTERGDSAVYLCASSQERQSNSNQPQHFGDGTRLSIL.

The V and J genes are TRBV6-1 and TRBJ2-7, with TRBD1 matching over 11 bases. The CDR3 extends over 14 amino acids. CDR1 is MNHNS, CDR2 SASEGT, per germline. V shed 3 bases and J 5 bases; nucleotides not matched to a gene: 3. The chain's CDR3 is CASSDWDRGDEQYF. In nucleotides, the CDR3 is TGTGCCAGCAGTGATTGGGACAGGGGGGACGAGCAGTACTTC.

The chain is built from TRBV6-1 and TRBJ1-6; 10 nucleotides align to TRBD1. Per the germline V gene, CDR1 is MNHNS and CDR2 is SASEGT. The CDR3 is made up of 15 amino acids. Unmatched junction bases numbered 3, after V lost 6 bases and J lost 4 bases. CDR3 loop: CASRGQGGYNSPLHF. CDR3 bases: TGTGCCAGCAGAGGACAGGGGGGGTATAATTCACCCCTCCACTTT.

The chain carries TRBV7-2 and TRBJ1-3; tentative D call: TRBD1 (5 bases). This CDR3 comprises 15 residues. The germline CDR1 and CDR2 sequences are SGHTA and FQGNSA. V lost 0 bases to trimming and J lost 3 bases, with 9 bases between them. In DNA form, the CDR3 reads TGTGCCAGCAGCTTAGCGCAGGGACTTGGAAACACCATATATTTT. Its protein is CASSLAQGLGNTIYF.